One and the same sample provided the 11 T cell receptor beta chains below, sequenced in a study of shared clonotypes between healthy human individuals. The table came from immunoSEQ multiplex PCR; TCRdb's copy has only in-frame clones and leaves some out. This sample yields 550,000 to 800,000 clones, of which about nine tenths are seen a single time; 34% belongs to the top ten. Sequences were obtained from memory CD8+ T cells from PBMCs. Subset indicated: CD45RO+ cells pooled with CCR7-negative TemRA cells. Receptors were obtained from a man aged 18 to 29 in good health. Some clones in this sample may be carry-over from other donors' samples.

This sequence joins TRBV4-1 and TRBJ1-4, with D perhaps TRBD1 (6 bases). The CDR3 has 17 amino acids. V dropped 1 base and J dropped 5 bases, with 17 bases sitting between them. Germline V CDR1 and CDR2: MGHRA, YSYEKL. CDR3 region: CASSQVTKDRKNEKLFF. The CDR3 DNA reads TGCGCCAGCAGCCAAGTAACAAAGGACAGAAAAAATGAAAAACTGTTTTTT.

This clone was observed a single time. The V and J genes are TRBV10-1 and TRBJ2-7, with 13 nucleotides matching TRBD2. V lost 3 bases and J lost 5; bases outside the gene matches: 4. CDR1 and CDR2 (germline): WNHNN, SYGVQD (reference sequence). The CDR3 runs to 15 residues. The CDR3 protein is CASSDGTSGADEQYF. DNA of the CDR3: TGCGCCAGCAGTGACGGGACTAGCGGGGCCGACGAGCAGTACTTC.

The gene calls are TRBV9 and TRBJ2-6; TRBD1 or TRBD2 may be the D gene (6 bases each). The V end lost 0 bases, the J end lost 2 bases, and 9 bases lay between the germline ends. This CDR3 has 16 residues. Per germline, CDR1 SGDLS and CDR2 YYNGEE. The CDR3 sequence is CASSVVGGAGANVLTF. CDR3 DNA sequence: TGTGCCAGCAGCGTAGTGGGGGGCGCTGGGGCCAACGTCCTGACTTTC.

V and J are TRBV15 and TRBJ1-3; no definite D call. This CDR3 has 11 residues. Deletions cut 8 bases from V and 4 bases from J, with 6 bases between. The germline V gene encodes CDR1 LNHNV and CDR2 YYDKDF (reference sequence). Here the CDR3 reads CATREGNTIYF. The DNA for the CDR3 is TGTGCCACCCGGGAGGGAAACACCATATATTTT.

The chain is built from TRBV25-1 and TRBJ2-7; D is tentatively TRBD1 or TRBD2 (5 bases each). Germline CDR1 MGHDK, CDR2 SYGVNS. The CDR3 is 14 residues long. The V and J ends lost 2 bases and 7 bases respectively, with 15 bases between them. The CDR3 DNA follows: TGTGCCAGCAGTGAAGAGGGGCTACTGGGGGAGCAGTACTTC. Encoded protein: CASSEEGLLGEQYF.

This clone showed up just once. J is TRBJ1-4 and V is TRBV19, with 7 nucleotides matching TRBD1. The CDR3 spans 13 residues. Germline CDR1 is LNHDA and CDR2 is SQIVND (reference sequence). V was pared by 5 bases and J by 7 bases, with 4 bases of the junction left unmatched. DNA of the CDR3: TGTGCCAGTAGTCAACAGGGGAGTGAAAAACTGTTTTTT. Translated: CASSQQGSEKLFF.

Concerning this clone itself: Other DNA sequences of this sample code for an identical CDR3. This chain links TRBV28 with TRBJ2-2; D gene ambiguous. Trimming removed 6 bases from V and 4 bases from J, with 3 bases in between. The germline CDR1 and CDR2 sequences are MDHEN and SYDVKM. The CDR3 sequence is 11 residues long. CDR3 in DNA: TGTGCCAGCAGCCTCACCGGGGAGCTGTTTTTT. Its translation: CASSLTGELFF.

J is TRBJ2-1 and V is TRBV2; a possible D gene is TRBD2 (5 bases). Germline CDR1 and CDR2: SNHLY and FYNNEI. Trimming left V 8 bases short and J 5 bases short, with 13 bases between. This CDR3 contains 13 residues. The CDR3 reads CASRLAGNNEQFF. The DNA of the CDR3 is TGTGCCAGCCGCCTAGCCGGTAACAATGAGCAGTTCTTC.

A single count supports this clone. V and J are TRBV7-3 and TRBJ2-7; TRBD1 agrees at 7 bases. V shed 4 bases and J 1 base; nucleotides not matched to a gene: 1. In germline, CDR1 is SGHTA, CDR2 FQGTGA. The CDR3 is made up of 13 amino acids. The CDR3 sequence: CASSSGQSYEQYF. As DNA, the CDR3 is TGTGCCAGCAGCTCGGGACAGTCCTACGAGCAGTACTTC.

The CDR3 region has the DNA TGTGCCAGCAGTTACCGTTCGGGGACCAATGAGCAGTTCTTC. Amino acid sequence: CASSYRSGTNEQFF. The V call is TRBV6-5, the J call TRBJ2-1; the D gene could be TRBD1 or TRBD2 (5 bases each). This CDR3 is 14 amino acids long. The ends were cut back, 2 bases at V and 6 bases at J, with 11 bases in the middle. Germline V gene lookup returns CDR1 MNHEY and CDR2 SVGAGI.

This rearrangement joins TRBV29-1 to TRBJ2-3; TRBD2 matches at 8 bases. V shed 7 bases and J 2 bases; nucleotides not matched to a gene: 11. CDR3 length: 15 residues. CDR1 and CDR2 (germline): SQVTM, ANQGSEA. CDR3 nucleotides: TGCAGCGCCGCTGGCACTAGCGGTTACACAGATACGCAGTATTTT. It codes for CSAAGTSGYTDTQYF.